A selection of T cell receptor beta chains follows, all from one sample in a study of blood T cell repertoires in COVID-19. The data were produced by immunoSEQ multiplex PCR, yet TCRdb's version contains in-frame clones alone and is incomplete. The sample consists of some 91,000 clones, just over 90% of them appearing once. Sample: peripheral blood. These receptors all stem from a man aged 55-75 years with acute or convalescent COVID-19. CDR3s include the opening cysteine and the closing phenylalanine or tryptophan. D genes are given only for firm matches. Size is omitted from some rows. Given values are once, few, many or a class for expanded clones.

DNA | CDR3 | V | size | D | J
TGTGCCAGCAGCCAAGACGGGGGATCGGGCTACACCTTC | CASSQDGGSGYTF | TRBV4-2 | once | . | TRBJ1-2
TGTGCCAGCAGCACCGGCGGGGGCGGCTACGAGCAGTACTTC | CASSTGGGGYEQYF | TRBV6-5 | . | . | TRBJ2-7
TGTGCCAGCAGCTTAAATTTGCGAGTTGGAGCCACTGAAGCTTTCTTT | CASSLNLRVGATEAFF | TRBV7-9 | few | . | TRBJ1-1
TGTGCCAGCAGCTTACCTAAACTGGGACAGGGGAGAAGGAACACTGAAGCTTTCTTT | CASSLPKLGQGRRNTEAFF | TRBV11-2 | . | TRBD1 | TRBJ1-1
TGTGCCAGCAAGGGACAACTGAACACTGAAGCTTTCTTT | CASKGQLNTEAFF | TRBV2 | . | . | TRBJ1-1
TGTGCCACCAGCAGAGATCGCAGGGGGCCCTATGGCTACACCTTC | CATSRDRRGPYGYTF | TRBV15 | . | TRBD1 | TRBJ1-2
TGTGCCAGTAGTATCGGGGTGGGGACTGAAGCTTTCTTT | CASSIGVGTEAFF | TRBV19 | . | . | TRBJ1-1
TGTGCCAGCTCCCCCGCGGGACAGTGGAATTCACCCCTCCACTTT | CASSPAGQWNSPLHF | TRBV6-5 | . | TRBD1 | TRBJ1-6
TGTGCCAGCAGCTTCAGGACAGGGGGCGGGAAACTGTTTTTT | CASSFRTGGGKLFF | TRBV7-9 | . | TRBD1 | TRBJ1-4
TGTGCCAGCCACGCCGGGGGGCCTCAACGGGGAAAACTGTTTTTT | CASHAGGPQRGKLFF | TRBV27 | . | . | TRBJ1-4
TGTGCCTGGACCAGAAGGACAGGGGGGAATGAAAAACTGTTTTTT | CAWTRRTGGNEKLFF | TRBV30 | . | TRBD1 | TRBJ1-4
TGTGCCAGCAGCCCTGACTCTGTCAATTCACCCCTCCACTTT | CASSPDSVNSPLHF | TRBV7-9 | . | . | TRBJ1-6
TGTGCCTGGAGTGTAGGGACTGCTATGGGCTACACCTTC | CAWSVGTAMGYTF | TRBV30 | . | . | TRBJ1-2
TGTGCCATCGGAGAGACGGTGAACACTGAAGCTTTCTTT | CAIGETVNTEAFF | TRBV10-3 | few | . | TRBJ1-1
TGTGCCAGCAGCCCAGACATTAACTATGGCTACACCTTC | CASSPDINYGYTF | TRBV11-2 | . | . | TRBJ1-2
TGTGCCAGTAGTATAGGAGATGGACAGCTTTATAGCAATCAGCCCCAGCATTTT | CASSIGDGQLYSNQPQHF | TRBV19 | . | . | TRBJ1-5
TGTGCCAGTAGTCACAGGGGAGTTGGAGGAAAACTGTTTTTT | CASSHRGVGGKLFF | TRBV19 | . | TRBD1 | TRBJ1-4
TGTGCCAGCAGCTTATCCGGGACAGGGCATCAGCCCCAGCATTTT | CASSLSGTGHQPQHF | TRBV3-1/TRBV3-2 | . | TRBD1 | TRBJ1-5
TGTGCCTGGAGCTACGGAAACACCATATATTTT | CAWSYGNTIYF | TRBV30 | . | . | TRBJ1-3
TGTGCCAGCTCACCGGACATACTTTTCACTGAAGCTTTCTTT | CASSPDILFTEAFF | TRBV18 | . | . | TRBJ1-1
TGTGCCACCAAAGAAATCCAGGCACTCACCGGGGAGCTGTTTTTT | CATKEIQALTGELFF | TRBV2 | . | . | TRBJ2-2
TGTGCCAGCAGCTTAAAGGGGCAAGGTGGCTACACCTTC | CASSLKGQGGYTF | TRBV7-9 | . | . | TRBJ1-2
TGTGCCAGCAACCTAGGGACAGGACTATACAATGAGCAGTTCTTC | CASNLGTGLYNEQFF | TRBV2 | . | TRBD1 | TRBJ2-1
TGTGCCAGCAGCCCCCTGACAAGACATAATCAGCCCCAGCATTTT | CASSPLTRHNQPQHF | TRBV5-5 | . | . | TRBJ1-5
TGCGCCAGCAGCCAGGACAGGGTTACTGAAGCTTTCTTT | CASSQDRVTEAFF | TRBV10-2 | . | TRBD1 | TRBJ1-1
TGTGCCAGCAGCTTAGGGGGCGGTCAGCCCCAGCATTTT | CASSLGGGQPQHF | TRBV11-2 | . | . | TRBJ1-5
TGTGCCACCAGCAGAGGGGCGGGCTACACCTTC | CATSRGAGYTF | TRBV15 | . | . | TRBJ1-2
TGCGCCAGCAGCTTGGGGGGACAGTGGGAAAAACTGTTTTTT | CASSLGGQWEKLFF | TRBV5-1 | . | TRBD1 | TRBJ1-4
TGTGCCAGCAGCCAAGACAGGGGGAACACTGAAGCTTTCTTT | CASSQDRGNTEAFF | TRBV3-1/TRBV3-2 | once | . | TRBJ1-1
TGCAGCGTTTTAACGGGTACTGAAGCTTTCTTT | CSVLTGTEAFF | TRBV29-1 | . | . | TRBJ1-1
TGCAGCGTTGAAACCTCGCGGAATACGCAGTATTTT | CSVETSRNTQYF | TRBV29-1 | . | . | TRBJ2-3
TGCGCCAGCAGCTTGACAGAGAACTATGGCTACACCTTC | CASSLTENYGYTF | TRBV5-1 | . | . | TRBJ1-2
TGTGCCATCAGTGAATCAGGGGGGTTCGGCTACACCTTC | CAISESGGFGYTF | TRBV10-3 | . | TRBD1 | TRBJ1-2
TGTGCCAGCAAAGTACGGGGGGGGACTGAAGCTTTCTTT | CASKVRGGTEAFF | TRBV6-5 | . | . | TRBJ1-1
TGTGCCAGCGTAGCGGGGCCAAGCTCCTACAATGAGCAGTTCTTC | CASVAGPSSYNEQFF | TRBV5-4 | . | TRBD2 | TRBJ2-1
TGTGCCAGCAGTGAATTGGTGACTCCGAGCTCCTACGAGCAGTACTTC | CASSELVTPSSYEQYF | TRBV2 | . | . | TRBJ2-7
TGTGCCATCAGTGAGATAGTAGCGGGGGGCACCGGGGAGCTGTTTTTT | CAISEIVAGGTGELFF | TRBV10-3 | . | TRBD2 | TRBJ2-2
TGCGCCAGCAGCTTGACACTGAACACTGAAGCTTTCTTT | CASSLTLNTEAFF | TRBV5-1 | once | . | TRBJ1-1
TGTGCTAGTCGTAGCGGGGGCACCCAAGAGACCCAGTACTTC | CASRSGGTQETQYF | TRBV12-5 | . | TRBD2 | TRBJ2-5
TGCGCCAGCAGATACGGGACAGGGGAGGATGAAACTGAAGCTTTCTTT | CASRYGTGEDETEAFF | TRBV5-1 | . | TRBD1 | TRBJ1-1
TGTGCCAGCAGCTTAGTGGGAGGAGAAGCTTTCTTT | CASSLVGGEAFF | TRBV7-2 | . | . | TRBJ1-1
TGTGCCAGCAGCTTAGAGGCGCGGGGTAGCCCTGAAGCTTTCTTT | CASSLEARGSPEAFF | TRBV7-6 | . | . | TRBJ1-1
TGCGCCAGCAGCTTGGGTCGAGAAGGGGGCTACTATGGCTACACCTTC | CASSLGREGGYYGYTF | TRBV5-1 | . | TRBD1 | TRBJ1-2
TGTGCCAGCAGTTCTAGCGGGGAAGGCGGCACAGATACGCAGTATTTT | CASSSSGEGGTDTQYF | TRBV6-5 | . | TRBD2 | TRBJ2-3
TGTGCCAGTACCTCCCTGAGGACAGGGGTGCGGAATCAGCCCCAGCATTTT | CASTSLRTGVRNQPQHF | TRBV19 | . | TRBD1 | TRBJ1-5
TGTGCCAGCAGGGCTAGCTTGGGCACAGATACGCAGTATTTT | CASRASLGTDTQYF | TRBV6-5 | . | . | TRBJ2-3
TGTGCCAGTAGGTTCAACACAGAGAACACTGAAGCTTTCTTT | CASRFNTENTEAFF | TRBV19 | . | . | TRBJ1-1
TGTGCCAGCAGTTTATCCAGGGGGCTTGGCTACACCTTC | CASSLSRGLGYTF | TRBV27 | . | TRBD1 | TRBJ1-2
TGTGCCAGCAGCCCCAACCCCGGGACAGGGGATTATGGCTACACCTTC | CASSPNPGTGDYGYTF | TRBV5-6 | . | TRBD1 | TRBJ1-2
TGTGCCAGCAGCGTAACCGGGACTAGCGGGGAGGAGCAGTACTTC | CASSVTGTSGEEQYF | TRBV7-2 | . | TRBD2 | TRBJ2-7
TGTGCCTGGACGGCAGGGGGTAATCAGCCCCAGCATTTT | CAWTAGGNQPQHF | TRBV30 | . | TRBD1 | TRBJ1-5
TGTGCCAGCAGTAGCGGGGGCTCCATGAACACTGAAGCTTTCTTT | CASSSGGSMNTEAFF | TRBV2 | . | . | TRBJ1-1
TGTGCCAGCAGGAGTTCAGGGGGCACTGAAGCTTTCTTT | CASRSSGGTEAFF | TRBV4-2 | . | TRBD1 | TRBJ1-1
TGCAGCGCCTCACAGGGCTCCACTGAAGCTTTCTTT | CSASQGSTEAFF | TRBV29-1 | . | . | TRBJ1-1
TGCGCCAGCAGCTCGAAGGCAGGGGGCTACAATGAGCAGTTCTTC | CASSSKAGGYNEQFF | TRBV5-1 | . | TRBD1 | TRBJ2-1
TGCAGCGTTGAGGCCGGGACAGGGGGCTCCTACAATGAGCAGTTCTTC | CSVEAGTGGSYNEQFF | TRBV29-1 | . | TRBD1 | TRBJ2-1
TGTGCCAGCAGCCCTAATGAGGGTTTCGGTCAGCCCCAGCATTTT | CASSPNEGFGQPQHF | TRBV3-1/TRBV3-2 | . | . | TRBJ1-5
TGTGCCAGCAGCTCGACAGGGGGCAATGAGCAGTTCTTC | CASSSTGGNEQFF | TRBV6-6 | few | TRBD1 | TRBJ2-1
TGTGCCAGCAGCCACGGACAGGGGGCGACTTACGATATAACAGATACGCAGTATTTT | CASSHGQGATYDITDTQYF | TRBV11-2 | . | TRBD1 | TRBJ2-3